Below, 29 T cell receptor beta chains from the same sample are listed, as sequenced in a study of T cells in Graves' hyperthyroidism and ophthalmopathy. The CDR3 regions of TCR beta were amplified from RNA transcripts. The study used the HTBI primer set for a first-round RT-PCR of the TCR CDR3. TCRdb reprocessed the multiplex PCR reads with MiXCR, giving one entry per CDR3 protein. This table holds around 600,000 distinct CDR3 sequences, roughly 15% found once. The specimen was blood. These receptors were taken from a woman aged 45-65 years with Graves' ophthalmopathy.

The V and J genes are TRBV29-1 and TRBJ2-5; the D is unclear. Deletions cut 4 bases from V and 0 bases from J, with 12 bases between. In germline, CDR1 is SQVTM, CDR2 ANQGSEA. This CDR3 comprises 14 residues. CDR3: CSVAQTWYQETQYF. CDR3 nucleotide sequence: TGCAGCGTTGCCCAAACGTGGTACCAAGAGACCCAGTACTTC.

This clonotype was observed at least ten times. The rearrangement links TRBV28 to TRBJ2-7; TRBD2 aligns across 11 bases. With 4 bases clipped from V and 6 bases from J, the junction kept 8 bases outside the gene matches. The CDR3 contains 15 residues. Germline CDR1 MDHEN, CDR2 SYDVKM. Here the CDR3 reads CASSYTSGRLGEQYF. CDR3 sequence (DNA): TGTGCCAGCAGTTATACTAGCGGGAGATTAGGCGAGCAGTACTTC.

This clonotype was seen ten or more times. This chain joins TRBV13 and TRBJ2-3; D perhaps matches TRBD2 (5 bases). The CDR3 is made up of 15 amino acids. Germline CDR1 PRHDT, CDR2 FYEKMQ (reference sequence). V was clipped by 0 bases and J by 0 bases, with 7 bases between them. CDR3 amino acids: CASSLGRVSTDTQYF. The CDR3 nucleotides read TGTGCCAGCAGCTTAGGGCGGGTTAGCACAGATACGCAGTATTTT.

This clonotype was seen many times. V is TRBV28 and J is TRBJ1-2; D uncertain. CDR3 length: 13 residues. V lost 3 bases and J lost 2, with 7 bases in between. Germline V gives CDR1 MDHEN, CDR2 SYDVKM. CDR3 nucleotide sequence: TGTGCCAGCAGTTTTGAAATAAACTATGGCTACACCTTC. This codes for CASSFEINYGYTF.

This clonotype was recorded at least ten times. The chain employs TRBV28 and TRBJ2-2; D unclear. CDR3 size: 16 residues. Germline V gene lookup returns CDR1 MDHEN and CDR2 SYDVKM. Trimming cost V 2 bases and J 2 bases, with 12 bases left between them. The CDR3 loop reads CASSLDRVSNTGELFF. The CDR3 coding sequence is TGTGCCAGCAGTTTAGATAGGGTATCAAACACCGGGGAGCTGTTTTTT.

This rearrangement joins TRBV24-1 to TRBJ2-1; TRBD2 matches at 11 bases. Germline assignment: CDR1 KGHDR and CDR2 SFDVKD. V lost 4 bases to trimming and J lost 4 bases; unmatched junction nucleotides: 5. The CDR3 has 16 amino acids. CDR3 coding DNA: TGTGCCACCAGTGAGGTAGCGGGAGGGCATTACAATGAGCAGTTCTTC. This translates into CATSEVAGGHYNEQFF.

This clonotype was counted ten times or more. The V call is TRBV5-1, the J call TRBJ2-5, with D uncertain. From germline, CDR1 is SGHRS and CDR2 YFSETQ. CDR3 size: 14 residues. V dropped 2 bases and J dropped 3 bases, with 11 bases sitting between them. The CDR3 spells CASSFRSPEETQYF. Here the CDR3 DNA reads TGCGCCAGCAGCTTTCGGAGCCCGGAAGAGACCCAGTACTTC.

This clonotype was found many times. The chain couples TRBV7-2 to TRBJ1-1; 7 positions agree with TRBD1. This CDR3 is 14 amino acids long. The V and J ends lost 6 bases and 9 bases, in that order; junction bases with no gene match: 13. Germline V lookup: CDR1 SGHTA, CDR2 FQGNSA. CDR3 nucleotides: TGTGCCAGCAGTCTAGATAGGGCAGGGGGAAAAGCTTTCTTT. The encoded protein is CASSLDRAGGKAFF.

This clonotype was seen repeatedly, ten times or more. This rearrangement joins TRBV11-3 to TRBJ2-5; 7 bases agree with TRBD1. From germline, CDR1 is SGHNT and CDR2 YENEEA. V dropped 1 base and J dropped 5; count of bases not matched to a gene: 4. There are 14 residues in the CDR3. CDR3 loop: CASSLGNRGETQYF. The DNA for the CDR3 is TGTGCCAGCAGCTTAGGAAACAGGGGCGAGACCCAGTACTTC.

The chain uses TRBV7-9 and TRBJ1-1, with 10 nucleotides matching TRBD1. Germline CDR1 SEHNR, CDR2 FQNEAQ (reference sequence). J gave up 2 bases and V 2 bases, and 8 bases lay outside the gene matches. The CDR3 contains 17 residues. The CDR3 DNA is TGTGCCAGCAGCTTATCGGGACAGGGGCGATACAACACTGAAGCTTTCTTT. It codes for CASSLSGQGRYNTEAFF.

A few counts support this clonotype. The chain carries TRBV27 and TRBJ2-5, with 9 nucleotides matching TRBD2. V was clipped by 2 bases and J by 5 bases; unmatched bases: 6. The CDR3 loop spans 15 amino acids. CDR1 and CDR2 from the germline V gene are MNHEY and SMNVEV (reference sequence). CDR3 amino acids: CASSLRGGRVETQYF. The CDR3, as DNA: TGTGCCAGCAGTTTACGGGGCGGGAGGGTGGAGACCCAGTACTTC.

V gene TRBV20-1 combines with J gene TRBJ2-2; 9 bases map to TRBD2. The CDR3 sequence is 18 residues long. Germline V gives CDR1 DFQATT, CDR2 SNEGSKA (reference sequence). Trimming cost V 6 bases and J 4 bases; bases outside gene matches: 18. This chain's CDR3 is CSAHGRASGKGSTGELFF. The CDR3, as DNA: TGCAGTGCCCACGGTCGGGCTAGCGGGAAGGGGTCCACCGGGGAGCTGTTTTTT.

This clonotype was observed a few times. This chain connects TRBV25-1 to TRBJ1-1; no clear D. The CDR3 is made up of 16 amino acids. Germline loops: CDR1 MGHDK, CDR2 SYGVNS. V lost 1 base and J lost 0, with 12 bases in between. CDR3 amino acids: CASSEFRGYMNTEAFF. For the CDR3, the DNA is TGTGCCAGCAGTGAATTTCGTGGATATATGAACACTGAAGCTTTCTTT. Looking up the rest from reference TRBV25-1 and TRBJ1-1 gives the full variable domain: EADIYQTPRYLVIGTGKKITLECSQTMGHDKMYWYQQDPGMELHLIHYSYGVNSTEKGDLSSESTVSRIRTEHFPLTLESARPSHTSQYLCASSEFRGYMNTEAFFGQGTRLTVV.

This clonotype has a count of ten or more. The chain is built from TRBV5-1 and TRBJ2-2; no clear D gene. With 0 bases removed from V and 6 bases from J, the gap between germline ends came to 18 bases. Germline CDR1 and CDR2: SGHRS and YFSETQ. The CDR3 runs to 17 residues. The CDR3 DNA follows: TGCGCCAGCAGCTTGGCCTCTAGGGTTAATTCCGCCGGGGAGCTGTTTTTT. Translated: CASSLASRVNSAGELFF.

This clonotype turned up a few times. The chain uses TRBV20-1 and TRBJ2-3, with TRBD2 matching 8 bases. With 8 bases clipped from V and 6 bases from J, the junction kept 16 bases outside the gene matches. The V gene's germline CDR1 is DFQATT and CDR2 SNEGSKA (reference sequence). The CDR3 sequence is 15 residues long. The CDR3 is CSSSGVNLPADTQYF. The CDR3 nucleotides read TGCAGTAGTAGCGGGGTAAATTTACCCGCGGATACGCAGTATTTT.

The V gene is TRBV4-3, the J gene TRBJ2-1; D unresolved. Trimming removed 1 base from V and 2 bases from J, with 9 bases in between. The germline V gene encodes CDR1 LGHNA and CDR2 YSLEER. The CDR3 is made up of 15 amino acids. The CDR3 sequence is CASSQVSYTYNEQFF. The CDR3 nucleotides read TGCGCCAGCAGCCAAGTTTCTTACACCTACAATGAGCAGTTCTTC.

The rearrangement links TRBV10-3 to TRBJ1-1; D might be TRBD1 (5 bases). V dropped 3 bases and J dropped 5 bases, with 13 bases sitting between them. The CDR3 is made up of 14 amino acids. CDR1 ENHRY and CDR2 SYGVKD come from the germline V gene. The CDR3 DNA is TGTGCCATCAGTGAATTGGGACTAGGTACTGAAGCTTTCTTT. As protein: CAISELGLGTEAFF.

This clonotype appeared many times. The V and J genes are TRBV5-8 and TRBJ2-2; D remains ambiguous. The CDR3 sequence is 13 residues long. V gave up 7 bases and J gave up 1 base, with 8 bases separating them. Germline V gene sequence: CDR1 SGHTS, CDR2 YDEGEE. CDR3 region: CASSFRNTGELFF. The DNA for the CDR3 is TGTGCCAGCTCATTCAGGAACACCGGGGAGCTGTTTTTT.

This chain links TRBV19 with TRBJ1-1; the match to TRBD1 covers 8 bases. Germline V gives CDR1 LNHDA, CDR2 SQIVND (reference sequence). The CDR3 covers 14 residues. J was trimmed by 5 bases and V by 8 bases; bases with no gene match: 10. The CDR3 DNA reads TGTGCCAGTCACCCCCGACAGGGGAGGACTGAAGCTTTCTTT. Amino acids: CASHPRQGRTEAFF.

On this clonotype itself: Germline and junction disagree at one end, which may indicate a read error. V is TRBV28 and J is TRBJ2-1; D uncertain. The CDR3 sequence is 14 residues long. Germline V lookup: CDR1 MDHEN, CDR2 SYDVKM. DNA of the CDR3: TGTGCCAGCAGTTTACTAGACTCCTACAATGGGCAGTTCTTC. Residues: CASSLLDSYNGQFF.

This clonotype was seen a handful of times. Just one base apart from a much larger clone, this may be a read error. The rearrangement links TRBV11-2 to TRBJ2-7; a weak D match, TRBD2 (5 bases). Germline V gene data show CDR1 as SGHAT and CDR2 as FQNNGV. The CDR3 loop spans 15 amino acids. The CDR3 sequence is CASSPGLLLMGEQHF. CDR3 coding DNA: TGTGCCAGCAGCCCTGGACTTCTACTGATGGGCGAGCAGCACTTC.

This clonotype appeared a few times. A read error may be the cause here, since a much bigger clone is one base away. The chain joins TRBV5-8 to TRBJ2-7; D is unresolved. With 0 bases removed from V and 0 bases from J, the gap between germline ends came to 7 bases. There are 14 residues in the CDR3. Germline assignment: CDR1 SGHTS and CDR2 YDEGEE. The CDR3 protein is CASSLDASSYEQYF. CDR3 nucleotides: TGTGCCAGCAGCTTGGACGCGAGCTCCTACGAGCAGTACTTC. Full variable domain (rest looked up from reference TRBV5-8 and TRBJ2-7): EAGVTQSPTHLIKTRGQQATLRCSPISGHTSVYWYQQALGLGLQFLLWYDEGEERNRGNFPPRFSGRQFPNYSSELNVNALELEDSALYLCASSLDASSYEQYFGPGTRLTVT.

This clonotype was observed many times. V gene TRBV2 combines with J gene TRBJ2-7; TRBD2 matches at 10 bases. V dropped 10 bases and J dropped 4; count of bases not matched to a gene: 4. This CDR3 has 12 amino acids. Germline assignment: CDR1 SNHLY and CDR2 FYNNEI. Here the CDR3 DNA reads TGTGCCACGGGACTAGCGTCTTACGAGCAGTACTTC. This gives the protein CATGLASYEQYF.

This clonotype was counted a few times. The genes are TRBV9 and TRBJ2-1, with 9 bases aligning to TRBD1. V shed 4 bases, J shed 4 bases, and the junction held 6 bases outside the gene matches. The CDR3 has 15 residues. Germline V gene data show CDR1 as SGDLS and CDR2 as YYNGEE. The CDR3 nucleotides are TGTGCCAGCAGCCCCGGGACAGGGCTATACAATGAGCAGTTCTTC. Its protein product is CASSPGTGLYNEQFF.

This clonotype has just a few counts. The DNA of the CDR3 is TGTGCCATCAGTACGGGGGGCAATGACTATGGCTACACCTTC. It translates to CAISTGGNDYGYTF. The chain carries TRBV10-3 and TRBJ1-2; D may be TRBD1 (6 bases). This CDR3 region has 14 residues. Germline loops: CDR1 ENHRY, CDR2 SYGVKD. The V end lost 5 bases, the J end lost 3 bases, and 13 bases lay between the germline ends.

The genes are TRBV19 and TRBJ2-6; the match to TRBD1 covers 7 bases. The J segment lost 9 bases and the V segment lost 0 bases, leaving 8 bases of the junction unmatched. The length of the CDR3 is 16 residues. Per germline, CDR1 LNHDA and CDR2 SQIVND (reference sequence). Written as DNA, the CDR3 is TGTGCCAGTAGTATAGACCACAGGGGTCCGTTCAACGTCCTGACTTTC. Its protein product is CASSIDHRGPFNVLTF.

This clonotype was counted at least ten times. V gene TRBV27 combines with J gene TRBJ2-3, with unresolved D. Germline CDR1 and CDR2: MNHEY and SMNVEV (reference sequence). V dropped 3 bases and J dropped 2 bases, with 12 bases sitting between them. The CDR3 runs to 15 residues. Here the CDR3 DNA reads TGTGCCAGCAGTTTCTTGGGGTCTAACACAGATACGCAGTATTTT. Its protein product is CASSFLGSNTDTQYF.

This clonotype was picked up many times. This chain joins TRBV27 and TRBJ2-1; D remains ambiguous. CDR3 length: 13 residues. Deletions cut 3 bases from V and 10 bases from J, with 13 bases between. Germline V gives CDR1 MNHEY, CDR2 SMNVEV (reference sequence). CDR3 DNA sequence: TGTGCCAGCAGTTTCGGACCCATTTACGAGCAGTTCTTC. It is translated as CASSFGPIYEQFF.

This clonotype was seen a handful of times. CDR3 nucleotides: TGCGCCAGCAGCCAAACCAAGTATAACTATGGCTACACCTTC. Its protein product is CASSQTKYNYGYTF. The chain links TRBV4-3 to TRBJ1-2; no reliable D call. The germline V gene has CDR1 LGHNA and CDR2 YSLEER. The CDR3 spans 14 residues. The V and J ends lost 2 bases and 1 base respectively, with 8 bases between them.